This is a list of T cell receptor beta chains from one sample in a study of memory CD4+ T cells and cytomegalovirus serostatus. Measured with immunoSEQ multiplex PCR; TCRdb has only the in-frame clones, and not every one. The sample lists under 55,000 clones; approximately 82% were seen once. The specimen was memory CD4+ T cells from blood. The receptors were gathered from an adult in good health and CMV-seropositive. CDR3s include the opening cysteine and the closing phenylalanine or tryptophan. A D gene is named only where the DNA matches it firmly. Not all rows give a size; the values are once, few, many and, for expanded clones, a class.

CDR3nt,CDR3aa,v_gene,abundance,j_gene,d_gene
TGTGCCAGCAGTCATGACAGGGGGGCTGGAAACACCATATATTTT,CASSHDRGAGNTIYF,TRBV11-2,NA,TRBJ1-3,TRBD1
TGTGCCAGCAGTGAAATGGGGTTTAATGAAAAACTGTTTTTT,CASSEMGFNEKLFF,TRBV6-1,NA,TRBJ1-4,NA
TGTGCCAGCGGCGACCCATTCTTAAATCAGCCCCAGCATTTT,CASGDPFLNQPQHF,TRBV28,NA,TRBJ1-5,NA
TGTGCCAGCAGGGGCTACACAGATACGCAGTATTTT,CASRGYTDTQYF,TRBV6-6,NA,TRBJ2-3,NA
TGTGCCAGCCGCCCCGGACAGGGATGGGACGAGCAGTACTTC,CASRPGQGWDEQYF,TRBV6-6,NA,TRBJ2-7,TRBD1
TGTGCCAGCAGATTTAAGCCGGGAGATACGCAGTATTTT,CASRFKPGDTQYF,TRBV11-3,NA,TRBJ2-3,NA
TGCAGCGTCAGACGGCAAGAGACCCAGTACTTC,CSVRRQETQYF,TRBV29-1,NA,TRBJ2-5,NA
TGTGCCAGTAGATTCAGACAGGGGGCGAACACTGAAGCTTTCTTT,CASRFRQGANTEAFF,TRBV19,NA,TRBJ1-1,TRBD1
TGTGCCAGCAGTGGGGGACTACAAGAGACCCAGTACTTC,CASSGGLQETQYF,TRBV25-1,NA,TRBJ2-5,TRBD2
TGTGCCAGCAGTGGAGACAGGGATTCATACGAGCAGTACTTC,CASSGDRDSYEQYF,TRBV2,NA,TRBJ2-7,TRBD1
TGCGCCAGCAGTCATAACCGGGAGACCTATGGCTACACCTTC,CASSHNRETYGYTF,TRBV23-1,NA,TRBJ1-2,NA
TGTGCCAGCAGTTCCCTAATCGGGAATAGATATGGCTACACCTTC,CASSSLIGNRYGYTF,TRBV27,NA,TRBJ1-2,NA
TGTGCCAGCAGCGCTTGGCAGGGGGATCCCAACGAAGATACGCAGTATTTT,CASSAWQGDPNEDTQYF,TRBV21-1,NA,TRBJ2-3,NA
TGTGCCAGCTCACCATACGATAACACCGGGGAGCTGTTTTTT,CASSPYDNTGELFF,TRBV18,NA,TRBJ2-2,NA
TGCGCCAGCAGTTTCGACTCGCAAGAGACCCAGTACTTC,CASSFDSQETQYF,TRBV5-1,NA,TRBJ2-5,NA
TGTGCCTGGGACAGGGGGATCGGCAATCAGCCCCAGCATTTT,CAWDRGIGNQPQHF,TRBV30,NA,TRBJ1-5,TRBD1
TGTGCCAGTAGTTTCCTGGGGCAAGGGGCCAACGTCCTGACTTTC,CASSFLGQGANVLTF,TRBV19,NA,TRBJ2-6,NA
TGTGCCAGCAGGCCGAGTGGGAGCGTCCGGGAGCTGTTTTTT,CASRPSGSVRELFF,TRBV7-9,NA,TRBJ2-2,NA
TGTGCCAGCAGCAGGACAGGGCTAGATGGAAACACCATATATTTT,CASSRTGLDGNTIYF,TRBV6-6,NA,TRBJ1-3,TRBD1
TGTGCCACCAGCAGAGTCCTAGCGAGCGAGCAGTACTTC,CATSRVLASEQYF,TRBV15,NA,TRBJ2-7,NA
TGTGCCAGCGGGCTCTACGAGCAGTACTTC,CASGLYEQYF,TRBV28,NA,TRBJ2-7,NA
TGTGCCAGTAGTATTAGTAGCGCGACCCTCGGCTACACCTTC,CASSISSATLGYTF,TRBV19,NA,TRBJ1-2,NA
TGCAGCGGCTATCTTACTTCCAATGAGCAGTTCTTC,CSGYLTSNEQFF,TRBV29-1,NA,TRBJ2-1,NA
TGTGCCAGTAGGCTAGCGGGAGGCAGGAATGAGCAGTTCTTC,CASRLAGGRNEQFF,TRBV7-9,NA,TRBJ2-1,TRBD2
TGTGCCACCCGTCCAACTACAGGGAAAGAGACCCAGTACTTC,CATRPTTGKETQYF,TRBV10-3,NA,TRBJ2-5,NA
TGCGCCAGCAGCCAGACCGGGACTAGCGGCACAGATACGCAGTATTTT,CASSQTGTSGTDTQYF,TRBV4-3,NA,TRBJ2-3,TRBD2
TGTGCCAGCAGCTTAGCAGGGCTCTACGAGCAGTACTTC,CASSLAGLYEQYF,TRBV7-2,NA,TRBJ2-7,NA
TGTGCCAGCAGCTTGGAGAACAGGGTCGAGACCCAGTACTTC,CASSLENRVETQYF,TRBV7-9,NA,TRBJ2-5,NA
TGTGCCAGCAGCCAGGGGGCGAAGAATTCACCCCTCCACTTT,CASSQGAKNSPLHF,TRBV6-5,once,TRBJ1-6,TRBD1
TGCGCCAGCAGCCAAGACCCTAGTCGAGCCATAGGAAACACCATATATTTT,CASSQDPSRAIGNTIYF,TRBV4-3,NA,TRBJ1-3,NA
TGTGCCAGCAGCACCAGGACTAGCGGGACCCACAATGAGCAGTTCTTC,CASSTRTSGTHNEQFF,TRBV7-2,NA,TRBJ2-1,TRBD2
TGTGCCAGCAGTCCGGGACGGGGAACAACTAATGAAAAACTGTTTTTT,CASSPGRGTTNEKLFF,TRBV28,NA,TRBJ1-4,NA
TGTGCCAGCAGCCTAGCGGGGGCCCTCGGAGATACGCAGTATTTT,CASSLAGALGDTQYF,TRBV5-4,NA,TRBJ2-3,TRBD2
TGTGCCAGCAGCCCGGACAGGGGCCCCTACGAGCAGTACTTC,CASSPDRGPYEQYF,TRBV7-8,once,TRBJ2-7,TRBD1
TGTGCCAGCAGTGACTTAGTAGGGTACGAGCAGTACTTC,CASSDLVGYEQYF,TRBV2,NA,TRBJ2-7,NA
TGTGCCAGCAGCCCAAGGACAGGGAGTAACACCGGGGAGCTGTTTTTT,CASSPRTGSNTGELFF,TRBV7-9,few,TRBJ2-2,TRBD1
TGTGCCAGTACCCTGGGAGGGGAAAAACTGTTTTTT,CASTLGGEKLFF,TRBV19,NA,TRBJ1-4,NA
TGTGCCACCGTCCTACAGGTGAACACTGAAGCTTTCTTT,CATVLQVNTEAFF,TRBV2,once,TRBJ1-1,NA
TGTGCCAGCAGCGTGCAGGGAACCTACAATGAGCAGTTCTTC,CASSVQGTYNEQFF,TRBV9,NA,TRBJ2-1,NA
TGCAGCGTTGAAAACCCAGCGGGGGTGTCAGATACGCAGTATTTT,CSVENPAGVSDTQYF,TRBV29-1,NA,TRBJ2-3,TRBD2
TGTGCCAGCAGTAAAGGAGCCCACGAGCAGTACTTC,CASSKGAHEQYF,TRBV10-3,NA,TRBJ2-7,NA
TGTGCCAGCTCGCAGGGATTCAATGAGCAGTTCTTC,CASSQGFNEQFF,TRBV2,NA,TRBJ2-1,NA
TGTGCCAGCAGCTTGGAGGACAGGGAGGTGGGGGAGCTGTTTTTT,CASSLEDREVGELFF,TRBV5-6,NA,TRBJ2-2,TRBD1
TGTGCCAGCAGCCGGGACTTCCCCCCAGATACGCAGTATTTT,CASSRDFPPDTQYF,TRBV7-2,NA,TRBJ2-3,NA
TGTGCCAGCAGCACGACAGCGGCCAAAGAGACCCAGTACTTC,CASSTTAAKETQYF,TRBV11-2,NA,TRBJ2-5,NA
TGTGCCAGCAGTGATACAGGGGCTTGGGGGCAGCCCCAGCATTTT,CASSDTGAWGQPQHF,TRBV27,NA,TRBJ1-5,TRBD1
TGTGCCAGCAGTTACTCTGGACAAAACTACGAGCAGTACTTC,CASSYSGQNYEQYF,TRBV6-6,NA,TRBJ2-7,NA
TGTGCCAGCTTCGGACAGGGTCCTTCCTACGAGCAGTACTTC,CASFGQGPSYEQYF,TRBV28,few,TRBJ2-7,TRBD1
TGTGCCAGTAGTATTGGAGCGGGAGTCGCTGGGGCCAACGTCCTGACTTTC,CASSIGAGVAGANVLTF,TRBV19,NA,TRBJ2-6,TRBD2
TGTGCCAGTAGTATAAAGAGGGGCGCGTCTAATGAAAAACTGTTTTTT,CASSIKRGASNEKLFF,TRBV19,NA,TRBJ1-4,NA
TGTGCCAGCAGCCCACTAGCGCTAAGCACAGATACGCAGTATTTT,CASSPLALSTDTQYF,TRBV11-2,NA,TRBJ2-3,TRBD2
TGTGCCAGCAGCCAAGGGAGGGCTAGCGGGACCACAGATACGCAGTATTTT,CASSQGRASGTTDTQYF,TRBV14,NA,TRBJ2-3,TRBD2
TGTGCCAGCAGCTCGAACAGGGAGGCCTACGAGCAGTACTTC,CASSSNREAYEQYF,TRBV7-2,few,TRBJ2-7,NA
TGTGCCAGCAGCCAAGCGAGGGGTAATGGCTACACCTTC,CASSQARGNGYTF,TRBV14,NA,TRBJ1-2,NA